This T cell receptor beta chain was captured by sequencing in a study of memory CD4+ T cells and cytomegalovirus serostatus. Germline CDR1 MNHEY, CDR2 SVGAGI. This CDR3 spans 16 amino acids. V lost 2 bases and J lost 5, with 16 bases in between. The sort gate was single viable CD3+CD4+CD8-CD45RO+ cells for memory CD4+ T cells. The method was immunoSEQ multiplex PCR; TCRdb's version includes in-frame clones alone and lacks a portion of them. This sample carries about 75,000 clones, just under 80% of them seen once, and the ten largest clones take just over 2.5%. Source material: memory CD4+ T cells from blood. This clonotype was obtained from an adult in good health and CMV-seropositive. The chain couples TRBV6-5 to TRBJ2-1; possibly TRBD1 or TRBD2 for D (6 bases each). CDR3 in DNA: TGTGCCAGCAGTTACGGGGGGTTGACAGGAGACAATGAGCAGTTCTTC. Translating gives CASSYGGLTGDNEQFF.